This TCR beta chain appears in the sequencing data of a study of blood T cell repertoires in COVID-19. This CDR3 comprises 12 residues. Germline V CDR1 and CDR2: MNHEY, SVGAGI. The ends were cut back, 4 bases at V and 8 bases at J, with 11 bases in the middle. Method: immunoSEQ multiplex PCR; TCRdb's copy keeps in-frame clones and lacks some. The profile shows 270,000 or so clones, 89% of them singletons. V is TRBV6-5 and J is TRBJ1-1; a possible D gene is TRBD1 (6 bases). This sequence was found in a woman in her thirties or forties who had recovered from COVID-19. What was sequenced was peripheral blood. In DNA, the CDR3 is TGTGCCAGCAGTTTCCCCAGGGGAGAAGCTTTCTTT. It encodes CASSFPRGEAFF.